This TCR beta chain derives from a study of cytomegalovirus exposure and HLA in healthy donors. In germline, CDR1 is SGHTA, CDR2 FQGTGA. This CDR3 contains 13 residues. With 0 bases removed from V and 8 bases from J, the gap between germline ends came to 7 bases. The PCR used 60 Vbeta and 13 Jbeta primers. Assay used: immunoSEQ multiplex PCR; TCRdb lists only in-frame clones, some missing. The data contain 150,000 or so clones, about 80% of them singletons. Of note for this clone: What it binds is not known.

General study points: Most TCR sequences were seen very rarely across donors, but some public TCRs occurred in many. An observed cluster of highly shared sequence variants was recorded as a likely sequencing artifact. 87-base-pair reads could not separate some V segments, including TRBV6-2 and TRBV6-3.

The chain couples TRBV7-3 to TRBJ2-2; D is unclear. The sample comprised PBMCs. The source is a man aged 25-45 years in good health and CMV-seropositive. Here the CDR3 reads CASSLTGPGELFF. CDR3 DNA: TGTGCCAGCAGCTTAACGGGCCCAGGGGAGCTGTTTTTT. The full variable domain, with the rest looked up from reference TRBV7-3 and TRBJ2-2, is GAGVSQTPSNKVTEKGKYVELRCDPISGHTALYWYRQSLGQGPEFLIYFQGTGAADDSGLPNDRFFAVRPEGSVSTLKIQRTERGDSAVYLCASSLTGPGELFFGEGSRLTVL.